The 29 T cell receptor beta chains in this list originate from one sample, sequenced in a study of T cells in Graves' hyperthyroidism and ophthalmopathy. RNA transcripts provided the source from which TCR beta CDR3 regions were amplified. First-round RT-PCR with HTBI primers amplified the TCR CDR3 region. TCRdb re-called the multiplex PCR reads through MiXCR, storing one row per CDR3 protein. The sample yields 220,000 or so distinct CDR3 sequences, roughly 15% seen once. Input material: blood. The receptor source for this set is a woman between 18 and 29 years old with Graves' ophthalmopathy.

Points on this clonotype: This may arise from a read error, as a much more abundant clone is one base away. V gene TRBV6-2 or TRBV6-3 combines with J gene TRBJ1-2; the D is unclear. The CDR3 is made up of 14 amino acids. Germline CDR1 is MNHEY and CDR2 is SVGEGT. V lost 0 bases, J lost 3 bases, and 8 bases lay in between. The CDR3 bases are TGTGCCAGCAGTTACTCGGATGCTGACTATGGCTACACCTTC. It is translated as CASSYSDADYGYTF.

In this sample, this clonotype turned up a few times. The chain is built from TRBV20-1 and TRBJ2-3, with D possibly matching TRBD1 (5 bases). This CDR3 region has 15 residues. The V gene lost 6 bases and the J gene lost 1 base, with 17 bases spanning the gap. Germline V gives CDR1 DFQATT, CDR2 SNEGSKA (reference sequence). The CDR3 protein is CSAIRGLTRTDTQYF. The CDR3 DNA is TGCAGTGCGATAAGGGGCCTCACCCGCACAGATACGCAGTATTTT.

This clonotype was detected many times. The J gene is TRBJ2-7, the V gene TRBV20-1, with unresolved D. The CDR3 consists of 15 residues. Trimming cost V 0 bases and J 4 bases, with 16 bases left between them. Germline lookup yields CDR1 DFQATT and CDR2 SNEGSKA (reference sequence). The CDR3 region is CSARDKNEVRYEQYF. The CDR3 region has the DNA TGCAGTGCTAGAGATAAAAATGAGGTCCGGTACGAGCAGTACTTC.

At least ten counts were recorded for this clonotype. V gene TRBV5-1 combines with J gene TRBJ2-1; 7 bases match TRBD1. The germline V gene has CDR1 SGHRS and CDR2 YFSETQ. With 4 bases clipped from V and 7 bases from J, the junction kept 11 bases outside the gene matches. This CDR3 region has 15 residues. The chain's CDR3 is CASSLMDRLTNEQFF. The CDR3 bases are TGCGCCAGCAGCCTGATGGACAGGTTGACGAATGAGCAGTTCTTC.

There are many counts of this clonotype. The V call is TRBV7-9, the J call TRBJ1-2; possible D gene TRBD1, 6 bases. Trimming took 4 bases from V and 0 from J, leaving 12 bases between them. Germline V gene data show CDR1 as SEHNR and CDR2 as FQNEAQ (reference sequence). The CDR3 has 15 residues. CDR3 sequence reads: CASSWAGAANYGYTF. CDR3 DNA sequence: TGTGCCAGCAGCTGGGCAGGGGCCGCTAACTATGGCTACACCTTC. Combining the CDR3 with reference TRBV7-9 and TRBJ1-2 gives the whole variable domain DTGVSQNPRHKITKRGQNVTFRCDPISEHNRLYWYRQTLGQGPEFLTYFQNEAQLEKSRLLSDRFSAERPKGSFSTLEIQRTEQGDSAMYLCASSWAGAANYGYTFGSGTRLTVV.

This clonotype came up many times. The chain links TRBV7-2 to TRBJ1-1, with D uncertain. CDR1 and CDR2 (germline): SGHTA, FQGNSA. The V and J ends lost 4 bases and 0 bases respectively, with 12 bases between them. The CDR3 is made up of 15 amino acids. The DNA for the CDR3 is TGTGCCAGCAGCTACCCGGGAGTCCTGAACACTGAAGCTTTCTTT. Its translation is CASSYPGVLNTEAFF. Variable domain in full (rest from reference TRBV7-2 and TRBJ1-1): GAGVSQSPSNKVTEKGKDVELRCDPISGHTALYWYRQSLGQGLEFLIYFQGNSAPDKSGLPSDRFSAERTGGSVSTLTIQRTQQEDSAVYLCASSYPGVLNTEAFFGQGTRLTVV.

The chain uses TRBV11-2 and TRBJ2-7; TRBD2 aligns across 12 bases. V was clipped by 5 bases and J by 7 bases; unmatched bases: 12. The CDR3 has 16 residues. CDR1 SGHAT and CDR2 FQNNGV come from the germline V gene. The chain's CDR3 is CASSQSASGRANEQYF. In DNA, the CDR3 is TGTGCCAGCAGCCAATCGGCTAGCGGGAGGGCCAATGAGCAGTACTTC.

This clonotype was picked up many times. The chain carries TRBV6-1 and TRBJ2-1; 7 nucleotides match TRBD1. V gave up 7 bases and J gave up 4 bases; unmatched junction bases: 16. The CDR3 is 17 amino acids. From germline, CDR1 is MNHNS and CDR2 SASEGT. This CDR3 reads CASTPRRARGMYNEQFF. CDR3 in DNA: TGTGCCAGCACCCCCCGAAGGGCCAGGGGGATGTACAATGAGCAGTTCTTC.

This clonotype has at least ten counts. The chain employs TRBV3-1 and TRBJ1-1; D is unclear. Germline-derived CDR1 and CDR2 are LGHDT and YNNKEL (reference sequence). V was cut by 3 bases and J by 8 bases, with 10 bases left in between. This CDR3 spans 12 amino acids. The CDR3 loop reads CASSHASEEAFF. The DNA of the CDR3 is TGTGCCAGCAGCCATGCATCAGAAGAAGCTTTCTTT.

In its sample, this clonotype was seen many times. This chain links TRBV20-1 with TRBJ1-2; unclear D gene. Germline loops: CDR1 DFQATT, CDR2 SNEGSKA (reference sequence). The V end was cut by 1 base, the J end by 8 bases, with 11 bases between. CDR3 length: 12 amino acids. The CDR3 is CSARGTAEGYTF. Written as DNA, the CDR3 is TGCAGTGCTAGAGGGACCGCGGAGGGCTACACCTTC.

V is TRBV6-1 and J is TRBJ2-7; 8 bases line up with TRBD2. V lost 4 bases to trimming and J lost 7 bases; unmatched junction nucleotides: 12. Germline assignment: CDR1 MNHNS and CDR2 SASEGT. The CDR3 covers 15 residues. The CDR3 reads CASSGAGAGEEEQYF. The CDR3 DNA sequence: TGTGCCAGCAGTGGCGCGGGAGCGGGAGAGGAAGAGCAGTACTTC.

This clonotype showed up many times. The V and J genes are TRBV6-2 or TRBV6-3 and TRBJ1-5, with a tentative D call TRBD1 (5 bases). From germline, CDR1 is MNHEY and CDR2 SVGEGT. V lost 4 bases and J lost 2, with 15 bases in between. This CDR3 spans 16 amino acids. The chain's CDR3 is CASSSTGQIGNQPQHF. The DNA for the CDR3 is TGTGCCAGCAGTTCCACGGGGCAAATTGGCAATCAGCCCCAGCATTTT.

This clonotype was counted many times. V gene TRBV20-1 combines with J gene TRBJ2-3, with unresolved D. Germline lookup yields CDR1 DFQATT and CDR2 SNEGSKA (reference sequence). The CDR3 loop spans 13 amino acids. Trimming cost V 3 bases and J 2 bases, with 9 bases left between them. In nucleotides, the CDR3 is TGCAGTGCTAGGAACACAATCACAGATACGCAGTATTTT. This sequence encodes CSARNTITDTQYF.

This clonotype has a count of ten or more. The CDR3: CASSRRGGRAPVEQFF. The CDR3, as DNA: TGTGCCAGCAGCCGGAGGGGCGGGAGGGCCCCAGTTGAGCAGTTCTTC. The chain recombines TRBV2 with TRBJ2-1; TRBD2 agrees at 9 bases. Per the germline V gene, CDR1 is SNHLY and CDR2 is FYNNEI. This CDR3 region has 16 residues. The V and J ends lost 6 bases and 9 bases, in that order; junction bases with no gene match: 15.

This clonotype was detected ten times or more. This sequence joins TRBV19 and TRBJ2-7; D tentatively fits TRBD1 or TRBD2 (5 bases each). Per germline, CDR1 LNHDA and CDR2 SQIVND (reference sequence). V was pared by 6 bases and J by 0 bases, with 27 bases between. The CDR3 has 19 amino acids. The CDR3 DNA is TGTGCCAGTAGCCTATTTCCTGCCCTCGGGACGCGGAGCTCCTACGAGCAGTACTTC. It codes for CASSLFPALGTRSSYEQYF.

The chain joins TRBV2 to TRBJ2-7; 13 bases align to TRBD2. The CDR3 has 17 residues. With V trimmed by 5 bases and J by 1 base, 8 bases remained unmatched. Germline loops: CDR1 SNHLY, CDR2 FYNNEI. CDR3 in amino acids: CASSTGTSGTVSYEQYF. The DNA of the CDR3 is TGTGCCAGCAGTACCGGGACTAGCGGGACTGTTTCCTACGAGCAGTACTTC. Full variable domain (missing parts from reference TRBV2 and TRBJ2-7): EPEVTQTPSHQVTQMGQEVILRCVPISNHLYFYWYRQILGQKVEFLVSFYNNEISEKSEIFDDQFSVERPDGSNFTLKIRSTKLEDSAMYFCASSTGTSGTVSYEQYFGPGTRLTVT.

The chain recombines TRBV4-3 with TRBJ1-2; D gene uncertain. This CDR3 has 16 amino acids. V was trimmed by 2 bases and J by 0 bases, leaving 13 bases between them. CDR1 and CDR2 from the germline V gene are LGHNA and YSLEER. CDR3: CASSQTTDPANYGYTF. The CDR3 region has the DNA TGCGCCAGCAGCCAAACCACCGACCCGGCTAACTATGGCTACACCTTC.

This clonotype was detected many times. The rearrangement links TRBV27 to TRBJ1-1; 8 positions match TRBD1. The CDR3 has 18 residues. Trimming at V came to 8 bases and at J to 0 bases, leaving 17 bases not matched to a gene. The germline gives CDR1 MNHEY, CDR2 SMNVEV (reference sequence). The CDR3 coding sequence is TGTGCCAGCTCGCCTGGGACAGGTTTAATTCCTATGAACACTGAAGCTTTCTTT. Protein sequence: CASSPGTGLIPMNTEAFF.

In its sample, this clonotype was seen many times. V is TRBV6-2 or TRBV6-3 and J is TRBJ2-1; D perhaps matches TRBD2 (6 bases). CDR3 size: 14 residues. With 4 bases removed from V and 0 bases from J, the gap between germline ends came to 7 bases. CDR1 and CDR2 (germline): MNHEY, SVGEGT. This CDR3 reads CASSSGSSYNEQFF. The CDR3 region has the DNA TGTGCCAGCAGTTCCGGGAGCTCCTACAATGAGCAGTTCTTC.

As regards this clonotype: An end of the junction differs from the germline gene, which may be a read error. The chain employs TRBV5-1 and TRBJ2-7, with D uncertain. The CDR3 has 14 amino acids. Per germline, CDR1 SGHRS and CDR2 YFSETQ. CDR3 sequence reads: CASSSVAGTYEQYF. The CDR3 coding sequence is TGTGCCAGCAGCTCCGTGGCAGGAACCTACGAGCAGTACTTC.

Regarding this clonotype: The junction departs from the called germline gene at one end, perhaps through a read error. The CDR3 DNA reads TGTGCCAGCAGTTCCCTCGCCAGAGCCTACGATGAGCAATTCTTC. Amino acid sequence: CASSSLARAYDEQFF. This chain uses TRBV27 with TRBJ2-1; D remains unclear. The CDR3 totals 15 residues. Looked up from germline, CDR1 is MNHEY and CDR2 is SMNVEV (reference sequence).

This clonotype was found a few times. This clone may be a read error of a much larger clone one base away. V is TRBV6-2 or TRBV6-3 and J is TRBJ1-6, with TRBD1 identical over 7 bases. CDR1 MNHEY and CDR2 SVGEGT come from the germline V gene. The CDR3 is 14 residues long. This CDR3 reads CASRTGTDNPPLHF. CDR3 nucleotide sequence: TGTGCCAGCAGGACCGGGACAGATAATCCACCCCTCCACTTT.

This clonotype was seen at least ten times. The chain is built from TRBV19 and TRBJ1-5; D uncertain. Germline assignment: CDR1 LNHDA and CDR2 SQIVND (reference sequence). The CDR3 runs to 14 residues. Trimming pared 8 bases from V and 0 bases from J, leaving 11 bases between. As DNA, the CDR3 is TGTGCCAGTTCCATCGCGTATAGCAATCAGCCCCAGCATTTT. Protein: CASSIAYSNQPQHF.

The sample holds one count of this clonotype. The rearrangement links TRBV11-2 to TRBJ2-5; D possibly matches TRBD1 or TRBD2 (5 bases each). This CDR3 spans 12 amino acids. V gave up 5 bases and J gave up 4 bases, with 8 bases separating them. Germline values: CDR1 SGHAT, CDR2 FQNNGV. This CDR3 reads CASSRGTETQYF. CDR3 sequence (DNA): TGTGCCAGCAGCAGAGGGACAGAGACCCAGTACTTC.

The chain couples TRBV7-2 to TRBJ2-7; D unresolved. This CDR3 region has 15 residues. Deletions cut 0 bases from V and 2 bases from J, with 11 bases between. The germline gives CDR1 SGHTA, CDR2 FQGNSA. The CDR3 here is CASSLAAPLTYEQYF. CDR3 nucleotide sequence: TGTGCCAGCAGCTTAGCGGCCCCCCTCACCTACGAGCAGTACTTC.

There are many counts of this clonotype. This chain connects TRBV20-1 to TRBJ2-1, with TRBD2 matching 14 bases. The CDR3 covers 22 residues. V dropped 3 bases and J dropped 4; count of bases not matched to a gene: 23. CDR1 is DFQATT and CDR2 is SNEGSKA in the germline V gene (reference sequence). The CDR3 spells CSASTRNPTSGGAGVSYNEQFF. DNA for the CDR3: TGCAGTGCTAGCACCCGAAACCCGACTAGCGGGGGGGCCGGAGTAAGTTACAATGAGCAGTTCTTC.

This clonotype was detected ten times or more. The chain carries TRBV12-5 and TRBJ2-1; D is unclear. The CDR3 runs 14 residues. The germline V gene has CDR1 LGHNT and CDR2 FRNRAP. V lost 0 bases and J 9 bases, leaving 12 bases between the germline ends. As DNA, the CDR3 is TGTGCTAGTGGTTTGGTACCTTCGGTAGCTGAGCAGTTCTTC. Its protein is CASGLVPSVAEQFF.

This clonotype came up many times. The rearrangement links TRBV20-1 to TRBJ2-5, with 7 bases fitting TRBD1. J was trimmed by 10 bases and V by 6 bases; bases with no gene match: 17. This CDR3 region has 14 residues. CDR1 and CDR2 (germline): DFQATT, SNEGSKA (reference sequence). The CDR3 DNA is TGCAGTGCCCAGGCCGAAGGGACAGAACCTTACCAGTACTTC. This translates into CSAQAEGTEPYQYF.

This clonotype was recorded at least ten times. The V gene is TRBV20-1, the J gene TRBJ2-1; D is undetermined. This CDR3 comprises 16 residues. Germline CDR1 reads DFQATT; CDR2 reads SNEGSKA (reference sequence). Trimming pared 0 bases from V and 3 bases from J, leaving 15 bases between. The CDR3 region is CSARDRPTKLYNEQFF. CDR3 DNA sequence: TGCAGTGCTAGAGATAGGCCAACCAAACTCTACAATGAGCAGTTCTTC.